This T cell receptor beta chain emerged from a study of Graves' ophthalmopathy and Graves' hyperthyroidism. Using RNA transcripts, the TCR beta CDR3 regions were amplified. Scientists carried out first-round RT-PCR using HTBI primers and then a second-round multiplex PCR. TCRdb redid the calling of the multiplex PCR reads with MiXCR, one entry per CDR3 protein. The sample has hundreds of thousands of distinct CDR3 sequences, about 21% seen once; the top ten hold approximately 3.2%. Many counts were recorded for this clonotype. The authors enrolled newly diagnosed hyperthyroidism patients aged 18 to 65 with under 2 months' duration. Ineligible for inclusion were patients with other autoimmune diseases, uncontrolled infections, pregnancy or lactation. PBMCs were isolated from a roughly 10 ml sample of fresh peripheral blood. Sequencing was performed on peripheral blood. This receptor was identified in a woman under 30 with stable Graves' hyperthyroidism.

CDR3 sequence (DNA): TGTGCCAGCAGACCCCGGGGAGGGGGTGGCAATCAGCCCCAGCATTTT. Encoded protein: CASRPRGGGGNQPQHF. The chain has TRBV28 and TRBJ1-5; D possibly corresponds to TRBD1 (6 bases). V shed 6 bases and J shed 2 bases, with 17 bases lying between them. Germline CDR1 is MDHEN and CDR2 is SYDVKM. This CDR3 region has 16 residues.